The rows below give T cell receptor beta chains drawn from one sample of a study of technical replicates of blood from a handful of donors. Repertoires were generated with immunoSEQ multiplex PCR, while TCRdb's copy carries only in-frame clones and drops some. Of around 80,000 clones listed, about 98% were seen once; the top ten hold 0.15%. The source material was T cells isolated from PBMCs. The receptors here all came from a human donor in good health. Both conserved end residues are part of each CDR3. The D gene is left open where the match is weak. Only some rows state a clone size, as once, few, many or a class for expanded clones.

D gene: TRBD1; clone size: NA; J gene: TRBJ1-4; V gene: TRBV5-4; CDR3 length: 16; CDR3 DNA: TGTGCCAGCAGCTTAACAGGGGGCGCCGGTAATGAAAAACTGTTTTTT; CDR3 protein: CASSLTGGAGNEKLFF
D gene: TRBD2; clone size: NA; J gene: TRBJ2-3; V gene: TRBV5-1; CDR3 length: 16; CDR3 DNA: TGCGCCAGCAGCAGAGGGACTAGCGGCAACACAGATACGCAGTATTTT; CDR3 protein: CASSRGTSGNTDTQYF
D gene: TRBD2; clone size: NA; J gene: TRBJ2-5; V gene: TRBV5-4; CDR3 length: 15; CDR3 DNA: TGTGCCAGCAGCTTAACGCTAGCGGGAGGAGAGACCCAGTACTTC; CDR3 protein: CASSLTLAGGETQYF
D gene: TRBD1; clone size: NA; J gene: TRBJ1-2; V gene: TRBV30; CDR3 length: 14; CDR3 DNA: TGTGCCTCGTCCGGACAGGGGCTGCGCTATGGCTACACCTTC; CDR3 protein: CASSGQGLRYGYTF
D gene: NA; clone size: NA; J gene: TRBJ2-5; V gene: TRBV5-1; CDR3 length: 13; CDR3 DNA: TGCGCCAGCAGCTTCGGGATACAAGAGACCCAGTACTTC; CDR3 protein: CASSFGIQETQYF
D gene: NA; clone size: NA; J gene: TRBJ2-2; V gene: TRBV6-5; CDR3 length: 12; CDR3 DNA: TGTGCCAGCAGTCCCCTTTACGGGGAGCTGTTTTTT; CDR3 protein: CASSPLYGELFF
D gene: NA; clone size: NA; J gene: TRBJ2-1; V gene: TRBV18; CDR3 length: 15; CDR3 DNA: TGTGCCAGCTCACCGGGCAGGGGCCCATACAATGAGCAGTTCTTC; CDR3 protein: CASSPGRGPYNEQFF
D gene: NA; clone size: NA; J gene: TRBJ2-3; V gene: TRBV11-3; CDR3 length: 13; CDR3 DNA: TGTGCCAGCAGTTATAGGGGCGCAGATACGCAGTATTTT; CDR3 protein: CASSYRGADTQYF
D gene: NA; clone size: NA; J gene: TRBJ1-1; V gene: TRBV30; CDR3 length: 14; CDR3 DNA: TGTGCCTGGTCCCGGGGAGGGGGAGGCACTGAAGCTTTCTTT; CDR3 protein: CAWSRGGGGTEAFF
D gene: NA; clone size: NA; J gene: TRBJ2-1; V gene: TRBV7-9; CDR3 length: 14; CDR3 DNA: TGTGCCAGCAGAGGACCCACAGGTACCAATGAGCAGTTCTTC; CDR3 protein: CASRGPTGTNEQFF
D gene: NA; clone size: NA; J gene: TRBJ1-1; V gene: TRBV7-2; CDR3 length: 14; CDR3 DNA: TGTGCCAGCAGCCTACCGCGAAGGAACACTGAAGCTTTCTTT; CDR3 protein: CASSLPRRNTEAFF
D gene: TRBD2; clone size: NA; J gene: TRBJ2-1; V gene: TRBV10-1; CDR3 length: 13; CDR3 DNA: TGCGCCAGCAGTGCGGGACTAGTAAATGAGCAGTTCTTC; CDR3 protein: CASSAGLVNEQFF
D gene: TRBD1; clone size: NA; J gene: TRBJ2-1; V gene: TRBV11-2; CDR3 length: 14; CDR3 DNA: TGTGCCAGCAGCCTAGGGGGCCCCAACAATGAGCAGTTCTTC; CDR3 protein: CASSLGGPNNEQFF
D gene: TRBD1; clone size: NA; J gene: TRBJ1-5; V gene: TRBV11-2; CDR3 length: 15; CDR3 DNA: TGTGCCAGCAGCTCGGGACAGGGAGAGGATCAGCCCCAGCATTTT; CDR3 protein: CASSSGQGEDQPQHF
D gene: NA; clone size: NA; J gene: TRBJ2-3; V gene: TRBV6-4; CDR3 length: 14; CDR3 DNA: TGTGCCAGCAAGGACAGCCTACGAGAGAATACGCAGTATTTT; CDR3 protein: CASKDSLRENTQYF
D gene: NA; clone size: NA; J gene: TRBJ1-2; V gene: TRBV5-1; CDR3 length: 14; CDR3 DNA: TGCGCCAGCAGCCCCCCCGGGGGTAGCCGTAGCTACACCTTC; CDR3 protein: CASSPPGGSRSYTF
D gene: TRBD1; clone size: once; J gene: TRBJ1-2; V gene: TRBV6-1; CDR3 length: 13; CDR3 DNA: TGTGCCAGTCGACAGGGGGCGGGCTATGGCTACACCTTC; CDR3 protein: CASRQGAGYGYTF
D gene: NA; clone size: NA; J gene: TRBJ2-3; V gene: TRBV14; CDR3 length: 18; CDR3 DNA: TGTGCCAGCAGCCAAGGGCTCGGAAGGGGGTCATATACAGATACGCAGTATTTT; CDR3 protein: CASSQGLGRGSYTDTQYF
D gene: NA; clone size: NA; J gene: TRBJ1-3; V gene: TRBV13; CDR3 length: 15; CDR3 DNA: TGTGCCAGCAGCGGACCAGGGACTATTGGAAACACCATATATTTT; CDR3 protein: CASSGPGTIGNTIYF
D gene: TRBD1; clone size: NA; J gene: TRBJ2-5; V gene: TRBV5-6; CDR3 length: 16; CDR3 DNA: TGTGCCAGCAGCTTGTTTGGACAGGGGAGGTCAGGGACCCAGTACTTC; CDR3 protein: CASSLFGQGRSGTQYF
D gene: NA; clone size: once; J gene: TRBJ1-1; V gene: TRBV6-1; CDR3 length: 14; CDR3 DNA: TGTGCCAGCAGGCCGGGACACTTGAACACTGAAGCTTTCTTT; CDR3 protein: CASRPGHLNTEAFF
D gene: NA; clone size: NA; J gene: TRBJ2-7; V gene: TRBV27; CDR3 length: 13; CDR3 DNA: TGTGCCAGCAGCCTCGCGGGCGGCTACGAGCAGTACTTC; CDR3 protein: CASSLAGGYEQYF
D gene: NA; clone size: NA; J gene: TRBJ1-2; V gene: TRBV7-2; CDR3 length: 13; CDR3 DNA: TGTGCCAGCAGCTTAAAGGGGTCCTATGGCTACACCTTC; CDR3 protein: CASSLKGSYGYTF
D gene: TRBD1; clone size: NA; J gene: TRBJ2-5; V gene: TRBV29-1; CDR3 length: 12; CDR3 DNA: TGCAGCGTTGGGGACAGAGGAGAGACCCAGTACTTC; CDR3 protein: CSVGDRGETQYF
D gene: NA; clone size: NA; J gene: TRBJ1-3; V gene: TRBV11-3; CDR3 length: 14; CDR3 DNA: TGTGCCAGCAGCTTAAGGGGTACCGGAAACACCATATATTTT; CDR3 protein: CASSLRGTGNTIYF
D gene: NA; clone size: NA; J gene: TRBJ1-2; V gene: TRBV7-8; CDR3 length: 14; CDR3 DNA: TGTGCCAGCAGCTTAGCAGGAGCCCGCTATGGCTACACCTTC; CDR3 protein: CASSLAGARYGYTF
D gene: NA; clone size: NA; J gene: TRBJ2-3; V gene: TRBV29-1; CDR3 length: 14; CDR3 DNA: TGCAGCGTGACAGGAGACCTCGCCGCAGATACGCAGTATTTT; CDR3 protein: CSVTGDLAADTQYF
D gene: NA; clone size: NA; J gene: TRBJ2-6; V gene: TRBV2; CDR3 length: 14; CDR3 DNA: TGTGCCAGCTGTGCTCCCTCTGGGGCCAACGTCCTGACTTTC; CDR3 protein: CASCAPSGANVLTF
D gene: TRBD1; clone size: once; J gene: TRBJ2-2; V gene: TRBV6-5; CDR3 length: 16; CDR3 DNA: TGTGCCAGCAGTTACTCGAGCACAGGGGGCCACGGGGAGCTGTTTTTT; CDR3 protein: CASSYSSTGGHGELFF
D gene: NA; clone size: few; J gene: TRBJ2-7; V gene: TRBV6-6; CDR3 length: 15; CDR3 DNA: TGTGCCAGCAGTTACTCAACGGTGAGCTCCTACGAGCAGTACTTC; CDR3 protein: CASSYSTVSSYEQYF
D gene: NA; clone size: NA; J gene: TRBJ1-1; V gene: TRBV21-1; CDR3 length: 16; CDR3 DNA: TGTGCCAGCAGCATCACAACCGGGACAGTTTGCACTGAAGCTTTCTTT; CDR3 protein: CASSITTGTVCTEAFF
D gene: TRBD1; clone size: NA; J gene: TRBJ1-6; V gene: TRBV5-4; CDR3 length: 16; CDR3 DNA: TGTGCCAGCAGCAGAGAGGGACAGAGGAATAATTCACCCCTCCACTTT; CDR3 protein: CASSREGQRNNSPLHF
D gene: NA; clone size: NA; J gene: TRBJ1-2; V gene: TRBV6-1; CDR3 length: 14; CDR3 DNA: TGTGCCAGCAGTGGACAGGTTCTTTACTATGGCTACACCTTC; CDR3 protein: CASSGQVLYYGYTF
D gene: NA; clone size: NA; J gene: TRBJ1-6; V gene: TRBV5-6; CDR3 length: 18; CDR3 DNA: TGTGCCAGCAGCTACCGCCAATCATGGGCAAGCTTAAATTCACCCCTCCACTTT; CDR3 protein: CASSYRQSWASLNSPLHF
D gene: NA; clone size: NA; J gene: TRBJ1-2; V gene: TRBV7-8; CDR3 length: 13; CDR3 DNA: TGTGCCAGCAGGAGCCTAGTCTCGACTGGCTACACCTTC; CDR3 protein: CASRSLVSTGYTF
D gene: NA; clone size: NA; J gene: TRBJ1-2; V gene: TRBV25-1; CDR3 length: 11; CDR3 DNA: TGTGCCAGCAGTCCAGGGGTAGGCTACACCTTC; CDR3 protein: CASSPGVGYTF
D gene: NA; clone size: NA; J gene: TRBJ1-4; V gene: TRBV5-1; CDR3 length: 16; CDR3 DNA: TGCGCCAGCAGCACGATGGGCAGGGGAACTAATGAAAAACTGTTTTTT; CDR3 protein: CASSTMGRGTNEKLFF
D gene: NA; clone size: NA; J gene: TRBJ2-6; V gene: TRBV10-3; CDR3 length: 17; CDR3 DNA: TGTGCCATCAGTGGGGCTCGGGGTTACTCTGGGGCCAACGTCCTGACTTTC; CDR3 protein: CAISGARGYSGANVLTF
D gene: NA; clone size: NA; J gene: TRBJ1-5; V gene: TRBV5-6; CDR3 length: 12; CDR3 DNA: TGTGCCAGCAGCCCAGGCGGGGGAAACCAGCATTTT; CDR3 protein: CASSPGGGNQHF
D gene: NA; clone size: NA; J gene: TRBJ1-1; V gene: TRBV5-1; CDR3 length: 15; CDR3 DNA: TGCGCCAGCAGCGAGGAGGCCGCCCGGAACACTGAAGCTTTCTTT; CDR3 protein: CASSEEAARNTEAFF
D gene: NA; clone size: NA; J gene: TRBJ1-2; V gene: TRBV5-6; CDR3 length: 15; CDR3 DNA: TGTGCCAGCAGCTTGGGGGACTTCCCCCGCGGGGGCTACACCTTC; CDR3 protein: CASSLGDFPRGGYTF
D gene: NA; clone size: NA; J gene: TRBJ2-2; V gene: TRBV12-5; CDR3 length: 17; CDR3 DNA: TGTGCTAGTGGTTTGGTACTAGGGACTCAGAACACCGGGGAGCTGTTTTTT; CDR3 protein: CASGLVLGTQNTGELFF
D gene: TRBD1; clone size: NA; J gene: TRBJ1-1; V gene: TRBV7-9; CDR3 length: 14; CDR3 DNA: TGTGCCAGCAGCCCCCAGGGGGCGAGGACTGAAGCTTTCTTT; CDR3 protein: CASSPQGARTEAFF
D gene: NA; clone size: once; J gene: TRBJ2-7; V gene: TRBV7-8; CDR3 length: 13; CDR3 DNA: TGTGCCAGCACCCCCCTCTACTCCTACGAGCAGTACTTC; CDR3 protein: CASTPLYSYEQYF
D gene: NA; clone size: once; J gene: TRBJ1-5; V gene: TRBV19; CDR3 length: 13; CDR3 DNA: TGTGCCAGTAACTACGTGGGTTTACAGCCCCAGCATTTT; CDR3 protein: CASNYVGLQPQHF
D gene: TRBD2; clone size: NA; J gene: TRBJ2-1; V gene: TRBV11-2; CDR3 length: 17; CDR3 DNA: TGTGCCAGCAGCTTAGGGGCCCTAGCGGGAGGTTACAATGAGCAGTTCTTC; CDR3 protein: CASSLGALAGGYNEQFF
D gene: TRBD2; clone size: NA; J gene: TRBJ2-5; V gene: TRBV27; CDR3 length: 17; CDR3 DNA: TGTGCCAGCAGTTTGAAGAATGCGGGAGGGCCGGAGGAGACCCAGTACTTC; CDR3 protein: CASSLKNAGGPEETQYF
D gene: NA; clone size: NA; J gene: TRBJ2-7; V gene: TRBV29-1; CDR3 length: 12; CDR3 DNA: TGCAGCGTTGGGAGGACCTCCTACGAGCAGTACTTC; CDR3 protein: CSVGRTSYEQYF
D gene: NA; clone size: NA; J gene: TRBJ1-2; V gene: TRBV28; CDR3 length: 13; CDR3 DNA: TGTGCCAGCAGTTTCAGGGGTATGGATGGCTACACCTTC; CDR3 protein: CASSFRGMDGYTF
D gene: TRBD2; clone size: NA; J gene: TRBJ2-5; V gene: TRBV5-4; CDR3 length: 14; CDR3 DNA: TGTGCCAGCAGCTTGGGACTAGCACAAGAGACCCAGTACTTC; CDR3 protein: CASSLGLAQETQYF
D gene: NA; clone size: NA; J gene: TRBJ2-7; V gene: TRBV4-2; CDR3 length: 15; CDR3 DNA: TGTGCCAGCAGCCAAGAATGGTATAACGCAGTCGAGCAGTACTTC; CDR3 protein: CASSQEWYNAVEQYF
D gene: TRBD1; clone size: NA; J gene: TRBJ1-4; V gene: TRBV4-1; CDR3 length: 16; CDR3 DNA: TGCGCCAGCAGCCACAGAGACAGGGCAACTAATGAAAAACTGTTTTTT; CDR3 protein: CASSHRDRATNEKLFF
D gene: TRBD1; clone size: once; J gene: TRBJ1-2; V gene: TRBV4-2; CDR3 length: 17; CDR3 DNA: TGTGCCAGCAGCCCCGGCGAGGGGGACAGGGATGTCTATGGCTACACCTTC; CDR3 protein: CASSPGEGDRDVYGYTF
D gene: NA; clone size: NA; J gene: TRBJ2-7; V gene: TRBV27; CDR3 length: 16; CDR3 DNA: TGTGCCAGCAGTTTGTCCCCCTGGAGCAGCACCTACGAGCAGTACTTC; CDR3 protein: CASSLSPWSSTYEQYF
D gene: TRBD2; clone size: NA; J gene: TRBJ2-5; V gene: TRBV7-9; CDR3 length: 14; CDR3 DNA: TGTGCCAGCAGCGTACTAGCGGTCCAAGAGACCCAGTACTTC; CDR3 protein: CASSVLAVQETQYF